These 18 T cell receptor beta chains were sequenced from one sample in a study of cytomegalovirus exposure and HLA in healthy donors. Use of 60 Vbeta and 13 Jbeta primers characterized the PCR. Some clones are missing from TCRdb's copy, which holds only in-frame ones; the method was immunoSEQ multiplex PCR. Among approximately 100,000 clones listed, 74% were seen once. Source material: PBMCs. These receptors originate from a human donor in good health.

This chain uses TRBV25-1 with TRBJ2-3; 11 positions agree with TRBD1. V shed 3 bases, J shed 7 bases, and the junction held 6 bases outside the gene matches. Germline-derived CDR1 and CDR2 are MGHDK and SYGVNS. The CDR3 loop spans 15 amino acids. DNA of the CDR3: TGTGCCAGCAGTGAGCCCGGGACAGGGGGAAATACGCAGTATTTT. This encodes CASSEPGTGGNTQYF.

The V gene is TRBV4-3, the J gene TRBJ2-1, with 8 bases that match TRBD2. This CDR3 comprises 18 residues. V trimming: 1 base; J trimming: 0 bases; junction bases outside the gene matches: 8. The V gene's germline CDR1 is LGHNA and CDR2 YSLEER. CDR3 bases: TGCGCCAGCAGCCAAGGAGAGAGCGGGGGCAGCTCCTACAATGAGCAGTTCTTC. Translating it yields CASSQGESGGSSYNEQFF.

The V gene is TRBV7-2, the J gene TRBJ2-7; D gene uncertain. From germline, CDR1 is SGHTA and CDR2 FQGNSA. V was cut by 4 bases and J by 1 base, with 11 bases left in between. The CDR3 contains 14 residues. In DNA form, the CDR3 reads TGTGCCAGCAGCTCCCCCGGTTGGTCCTACGAGCAGTACTTC. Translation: CASSSPGWSYEQYF.

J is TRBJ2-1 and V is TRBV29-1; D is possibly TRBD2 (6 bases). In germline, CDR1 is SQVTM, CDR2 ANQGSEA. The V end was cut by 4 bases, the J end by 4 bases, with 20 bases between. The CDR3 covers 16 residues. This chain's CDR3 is CSVVFRAGRLYNEQFF. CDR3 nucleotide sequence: TGCAGCGTTGTTTTCCGGGCGGGGCGGCTTTACAATGAGCAGTTCTTC.

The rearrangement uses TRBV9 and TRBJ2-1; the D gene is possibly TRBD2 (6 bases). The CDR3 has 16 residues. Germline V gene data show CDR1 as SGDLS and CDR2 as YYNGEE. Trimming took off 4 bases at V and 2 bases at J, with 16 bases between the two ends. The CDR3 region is CASSRSGTGTYNEQFF. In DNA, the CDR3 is TGTGCCAGCAGCCGTTCGGGGACTGGAACCTACAATGAGCAGTTCTTC.

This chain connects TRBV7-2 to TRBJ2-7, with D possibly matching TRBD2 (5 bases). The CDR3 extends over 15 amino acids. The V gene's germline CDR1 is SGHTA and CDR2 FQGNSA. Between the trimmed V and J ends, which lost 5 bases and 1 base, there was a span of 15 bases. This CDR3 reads CASSPVPGSSYEQYF. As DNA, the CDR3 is TGTGCCAGCAGCCCAGTCCCGGGGAGTTCCTACGAGCAGTACTTC.

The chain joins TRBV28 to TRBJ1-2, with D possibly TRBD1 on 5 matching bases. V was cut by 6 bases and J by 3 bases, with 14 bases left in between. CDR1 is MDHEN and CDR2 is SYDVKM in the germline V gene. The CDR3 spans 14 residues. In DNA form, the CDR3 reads TGTGCCAGCAGCTCCATAGGGGCGGACTATGGCTACACCTTC. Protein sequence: CASSSIGADYGYTF.

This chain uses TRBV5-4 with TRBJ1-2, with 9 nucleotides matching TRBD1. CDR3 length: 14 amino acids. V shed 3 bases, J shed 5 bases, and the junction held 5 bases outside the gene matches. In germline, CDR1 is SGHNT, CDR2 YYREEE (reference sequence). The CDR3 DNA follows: TGTGCCAGCAGCTCTGGGACAGGGCGGTATGGCTACACCTTC. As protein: CASSSGTGRYGYTF.

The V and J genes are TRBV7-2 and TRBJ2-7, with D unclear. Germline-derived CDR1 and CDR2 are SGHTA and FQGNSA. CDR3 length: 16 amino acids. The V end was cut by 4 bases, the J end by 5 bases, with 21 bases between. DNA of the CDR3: TGTGCCAGCAGCTCAGTAAGCAGCCAGGTGTTTAACGAGCAGTACTTC. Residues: CASSSVSSQVFNEQYF.

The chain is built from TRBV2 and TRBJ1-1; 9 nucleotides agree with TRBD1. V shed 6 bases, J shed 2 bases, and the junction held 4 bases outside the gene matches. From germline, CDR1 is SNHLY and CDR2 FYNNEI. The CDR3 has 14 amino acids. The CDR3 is CASSPTGGNTEAFF. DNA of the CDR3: TGTGCCAGCAGCCCGACAGGGGGAAACACTGAAGCTTTCTTT.

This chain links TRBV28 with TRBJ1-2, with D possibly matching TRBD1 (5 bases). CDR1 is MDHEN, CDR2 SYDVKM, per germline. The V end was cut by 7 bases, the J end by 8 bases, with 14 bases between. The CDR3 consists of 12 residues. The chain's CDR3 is CASTPREGGYTF. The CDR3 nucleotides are TGTGCCAGCACCCCTCGGGAGGGGGGCTACACCTTC.

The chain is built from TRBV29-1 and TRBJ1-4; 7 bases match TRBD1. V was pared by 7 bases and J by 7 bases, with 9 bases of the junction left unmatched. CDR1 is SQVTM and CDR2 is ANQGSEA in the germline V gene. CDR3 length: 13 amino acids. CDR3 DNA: TGCAGCGGGAACAGGGGAGTAGGTGAAAAACTGTTTTTT. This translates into CSGNRGVGEKLFF.

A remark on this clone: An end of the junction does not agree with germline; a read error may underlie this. The DNA of the CDR3 is TGTTCCAGCAGCTTAGGTACCGGACAGGGGAACACTGAAGCTTTCTTT. Protein: CSSSLGTGQGNTEAFF. The genes are TRBV7-9 and TRBJ1-1; 8 positions match TRBD1. Germline values: CDR1 SEHNR, CDR2 FQNEAQ (reference sequence). CDR3 length: 16 residues.

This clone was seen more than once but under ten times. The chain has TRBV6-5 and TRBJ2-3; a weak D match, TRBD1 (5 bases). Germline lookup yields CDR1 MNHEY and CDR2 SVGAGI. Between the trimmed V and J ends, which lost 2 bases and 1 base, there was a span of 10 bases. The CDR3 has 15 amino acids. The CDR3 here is CASSYRLGGTDTQYF. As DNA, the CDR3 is TGTGCCAGCAGTTACAGGCTAGGGGGCACAGATACGCAGTATTTT.

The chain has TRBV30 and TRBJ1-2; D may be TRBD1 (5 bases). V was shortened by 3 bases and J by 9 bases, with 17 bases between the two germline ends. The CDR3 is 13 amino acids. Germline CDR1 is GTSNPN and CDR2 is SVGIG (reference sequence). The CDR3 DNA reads TGTGCCTGGAGAAAGCAGCCCGGGGGTAGCTACACCTTC. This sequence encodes CAWRKQPGGSYTF.

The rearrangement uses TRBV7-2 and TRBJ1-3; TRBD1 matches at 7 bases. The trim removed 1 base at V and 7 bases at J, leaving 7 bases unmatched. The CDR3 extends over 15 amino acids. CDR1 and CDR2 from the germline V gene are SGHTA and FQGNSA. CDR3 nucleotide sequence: TGTGCCAGCAGCTTAGAGAGGGGGCTTCTGAACACCATATATTTT. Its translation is CASSLERGLLNTIYF.

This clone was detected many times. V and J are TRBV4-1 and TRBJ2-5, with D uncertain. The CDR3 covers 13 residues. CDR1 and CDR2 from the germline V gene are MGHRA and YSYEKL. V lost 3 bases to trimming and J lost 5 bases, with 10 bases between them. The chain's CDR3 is CASSQWQAETQYF. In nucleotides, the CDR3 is TGCGCCAGCAGCCAGTGGCAGGCCGAGACCCAGTACTTC.

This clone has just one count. The CDR3 here is CATSRVWEIGEQFF. The CDR3 DNA reads TGTGCCACCAGCAGAGTCTGGGAGATCGGTGAGCAGTTCTTC. The chain couples TRBV15 to TRBJ2-1; D is perhaps TRBD2 (5 bases). CDR1 LNHNV and CDR2 YYDKDF come from the germline V gene (reference sequence). The CDR3 sequence is 14 residues long. Trimming stripped 1 base from V and 9 bases from J, with 13 bases between.